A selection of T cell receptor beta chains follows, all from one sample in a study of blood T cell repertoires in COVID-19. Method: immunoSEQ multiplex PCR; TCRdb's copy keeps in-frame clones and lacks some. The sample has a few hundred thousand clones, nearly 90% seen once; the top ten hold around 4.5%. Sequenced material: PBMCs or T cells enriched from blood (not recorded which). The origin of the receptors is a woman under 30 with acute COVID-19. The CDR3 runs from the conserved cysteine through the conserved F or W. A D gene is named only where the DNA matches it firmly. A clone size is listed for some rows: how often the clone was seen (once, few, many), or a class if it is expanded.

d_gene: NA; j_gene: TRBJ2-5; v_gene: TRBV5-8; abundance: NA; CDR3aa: CASSFYQARQETQYF; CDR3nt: TGTGCCAGCAGCTTTTATCAGGCCCGACAAGAGACCCAGTACTTC
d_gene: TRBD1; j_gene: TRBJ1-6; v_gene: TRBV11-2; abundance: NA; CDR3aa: CASSFGQGPPLHF; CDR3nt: TGTGCCAGCAGCTTCGGACAGGGCCCACCCCTCCACTTT
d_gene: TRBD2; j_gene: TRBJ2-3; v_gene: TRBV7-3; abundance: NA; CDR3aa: CASSHISARGRVGDTQYF; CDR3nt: TGTGCCAGCAGCCACATATCCGCCCGCGGGAGGGTGGGGGATACGCAGTATTTT
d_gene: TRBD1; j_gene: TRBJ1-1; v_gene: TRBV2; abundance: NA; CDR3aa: CASSRGQGVNTEAFF; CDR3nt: TGTGCCAGCAGCCGGGGACAGGGTGTTAACACTGAAGCTTTCTTT
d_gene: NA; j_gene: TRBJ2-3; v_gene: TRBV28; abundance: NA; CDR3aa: CASSLASPGGTDTQYF; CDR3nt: TGTGCCAGCAGTTTGGCCTCCCCAGGGGGCACAGATACGCAGTATTTT
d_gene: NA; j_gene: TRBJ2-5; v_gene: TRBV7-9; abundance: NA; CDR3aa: CASSSLKGPKTQYF; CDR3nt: TGTGCCAGCAGCTCCCTTAAGGGGCCAAAGACCCAGTACTTC
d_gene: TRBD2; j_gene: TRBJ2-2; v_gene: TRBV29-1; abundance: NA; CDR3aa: CSGREGPGELFF; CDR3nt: TGCAGCGGTCGGGAGGGACCCGGGGAGCTGTTTTTT
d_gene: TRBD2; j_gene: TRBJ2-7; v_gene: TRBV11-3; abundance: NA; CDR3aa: CASSLAGWGKKRESYEQYF; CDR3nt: TGTGCCAGCAGCTTAGCAGGGTGGGGGAAAAAGCGGGAGAGCTACGAGCAGTACTTC
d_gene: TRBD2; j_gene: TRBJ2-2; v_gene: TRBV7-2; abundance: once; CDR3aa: CASALAGGTGELFF; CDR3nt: TGTGCCAGCGCGCTAGCGGGAGGTACCGGGGAGCTGTTTTTT
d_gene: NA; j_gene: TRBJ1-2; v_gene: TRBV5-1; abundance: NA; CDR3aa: CASSLGQLDYGYTF; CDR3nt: TGCGCCAGCAGCTTGGGGCAGCTAGACTATGGCTACACCTTC
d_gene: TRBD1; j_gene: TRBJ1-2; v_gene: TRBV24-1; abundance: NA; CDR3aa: CATSEPGQGYGYTF; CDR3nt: TGTGCCACCAGTGAACCGGGACAGGGGTATGGCTACACCTTC
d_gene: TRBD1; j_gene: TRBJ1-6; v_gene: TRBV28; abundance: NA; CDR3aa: CASRGQGVGSPLHF; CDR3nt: TGTGCCAGCAGGGGACAGGGGGTAGGTTCACCCCTCCACTTT
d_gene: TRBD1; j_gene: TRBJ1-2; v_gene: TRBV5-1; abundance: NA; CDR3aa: CASSSGTGGGYGYTF; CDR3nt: TGCGCCAGCAGCTCCGGGACAGGAGGAGGCTATGGCTACACCTTC
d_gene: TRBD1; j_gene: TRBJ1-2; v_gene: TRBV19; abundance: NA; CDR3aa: CASIGQGSDYGYTF; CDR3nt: TGTGCCAGTATCGGACAGGGTAGCGACTATGGCTACACCTTC
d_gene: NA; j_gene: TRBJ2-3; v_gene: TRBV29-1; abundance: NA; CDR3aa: CSVEGGQGTDTQYF; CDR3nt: TGCAGCGTTGAAGGAGGGCAGGGCACAGATACGCAGTATTTT
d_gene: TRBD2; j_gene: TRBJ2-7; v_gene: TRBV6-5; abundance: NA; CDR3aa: CASSYSSTSGLNEQYF; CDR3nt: TGTGCCAGCAGTTACTCGAGTACTAGCGGTCTAAACGAGCAGTACTTC
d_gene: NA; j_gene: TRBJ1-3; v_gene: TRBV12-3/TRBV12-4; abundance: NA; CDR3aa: CASSLSSNTIYF; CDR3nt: TGTGCCAGCAGTTTGTCGAGCAACACCATATATTTT
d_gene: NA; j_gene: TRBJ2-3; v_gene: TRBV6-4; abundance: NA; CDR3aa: CASSDSGGADTQYF; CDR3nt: TGTGCCAGCAGTGACTCGGGGGGAGCAGATACGCAGTATTTT
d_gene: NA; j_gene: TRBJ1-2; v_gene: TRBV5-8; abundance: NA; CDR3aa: CASSLQGSPYGYTF; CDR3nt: TGTGCCAGCAGCTTGCAGGGAAGTCCCTATGGCTACACCTTC
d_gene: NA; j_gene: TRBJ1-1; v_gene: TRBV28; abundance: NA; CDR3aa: CASSPQGRGLDTEAFF; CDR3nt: TGTGCCAGCAGCCCTCAGGGTAGGGGTTTGGACACTGAAGCTTTCTTT
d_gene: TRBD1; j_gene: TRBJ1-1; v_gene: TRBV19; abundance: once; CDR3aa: CASSTQGAGTEAFF; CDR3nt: TGTGCCAGTAGTACTCAGGGGGCAGGCACTGAAGCTTTCTTT
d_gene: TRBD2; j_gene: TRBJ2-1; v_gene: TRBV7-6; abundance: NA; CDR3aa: CASSLVPSGGNEQFF; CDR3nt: TGTGCCAGCAGCTTAGTACCGTCGGGGGGAAATGAGCAGTTCTTC
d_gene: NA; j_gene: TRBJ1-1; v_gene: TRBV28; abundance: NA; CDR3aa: CASSIQGFSLNTEAFF; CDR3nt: TGTGCCAGCAGTATACAGGGTTTTTCTTTGAACACTGAAGCTTTCTTT
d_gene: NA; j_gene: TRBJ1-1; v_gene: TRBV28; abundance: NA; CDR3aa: CASSHQGDGAFF; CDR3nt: TGTGCCAGCAGTCACCAGGGTGACGGAGCTTTCTTT
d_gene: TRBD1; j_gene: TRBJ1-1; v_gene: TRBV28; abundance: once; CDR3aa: CASSLSDRDPKGFF; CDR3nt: TGTGCCAGCAGTTTATCCGACAGGGATCCCAAGGGATTCTTT
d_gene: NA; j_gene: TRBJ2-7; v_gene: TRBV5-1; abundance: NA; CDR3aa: CASSNSGIYEQYF; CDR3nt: TGCGCCAGCAGCAACTCGGGGATCTACGAGCAGTACTTC
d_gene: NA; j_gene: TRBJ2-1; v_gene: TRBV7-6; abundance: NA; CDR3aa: CASSLGGLLYNEQFF; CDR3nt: TGTGCCAGCAGCTTAGGTGGTCTTCTATACAATGAGCAGTTCTTC
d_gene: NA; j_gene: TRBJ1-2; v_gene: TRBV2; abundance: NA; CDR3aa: CASSLTGYTF; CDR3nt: TGTGCCAGCAGCCTAACGGGGTACACCTTC
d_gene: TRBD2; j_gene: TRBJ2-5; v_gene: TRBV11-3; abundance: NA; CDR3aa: CASSLGEGPQETQYF; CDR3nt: TGTGCCAGCAGCTTAGGGGAGGGGCCCCAAGAGACCCAGTACTTC
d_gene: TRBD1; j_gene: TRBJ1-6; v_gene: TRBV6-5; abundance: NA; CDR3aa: CASSYSDRADSPLHF; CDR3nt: TGTGCCAGCAGTTACTCCGACAGGGCCGATTCACCCCTCCACTTT
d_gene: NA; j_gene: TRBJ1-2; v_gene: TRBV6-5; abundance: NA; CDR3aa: CASSYSEGWAYTF; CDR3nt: TGTGCCAGCAGTTACTCGGAGGGCTGGGCCTACACCTTC
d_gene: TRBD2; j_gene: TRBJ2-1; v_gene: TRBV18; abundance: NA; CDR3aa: CASSPVAGEGNEQFF; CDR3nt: TGTGCCAGCTCACCTGTGGCGGGAGAAGGGAATGAGCAGTTCTTC
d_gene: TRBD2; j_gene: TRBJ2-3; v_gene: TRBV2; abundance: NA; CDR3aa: CASRDLAGGSTDTQYF; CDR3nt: TGTGCCAGCAGGGACCTAGCGGGGGGAAGCACAGATACGCAGTATTTT
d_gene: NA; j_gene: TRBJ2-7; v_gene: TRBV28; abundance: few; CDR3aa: CASSLPNGGMKQYF; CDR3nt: TGTGCCAGCAGCCTCCCTAACGGAGGGATGAAGCAGTACTTC
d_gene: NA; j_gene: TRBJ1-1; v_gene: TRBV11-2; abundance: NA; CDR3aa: CASTPVMNTEAFF; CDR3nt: TGTGCCAGCACCCCCGTTATGAACACTGAAGCTTTCTTT
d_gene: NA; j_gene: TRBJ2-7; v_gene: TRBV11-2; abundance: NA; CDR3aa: CASSLGRVSYEQYF; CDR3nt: TGTGCCAGCAGCTTAGGACGGGTATCATACGAGCAGTACTTC
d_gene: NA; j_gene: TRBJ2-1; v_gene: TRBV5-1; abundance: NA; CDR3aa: CASSLEFRRPVGVHEQFF; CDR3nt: TGCGCCAGCAGCTTGGAATTTAGAAGACCAGTAGGAGTGCATGAGCAGTTCTTC
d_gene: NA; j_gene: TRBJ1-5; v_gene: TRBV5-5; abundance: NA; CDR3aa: CASSFEQGNQPQHF; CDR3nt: TGTGCCAGCAGCTTCGAACAGGGCAATCAGCCCCAGCATTTT
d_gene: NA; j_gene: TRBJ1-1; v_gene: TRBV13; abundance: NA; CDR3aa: CASSSFWGPREAFF; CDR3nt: TGTGCCAGCAGCTCCTTCTGGGGGCCCAGAGAAGCTTTCTTT